The 27 T cell receptor beta chains below were found in one sample sequenced in a study of blood T cell repertoires in COVID-19. The method was immunoSEQ multiplex PCR; TCRdb's version includes in-frame clones alone and lacks a portion of them. The table shows approximately 89,000 clones, with 75% to 85% occurring only once. The sample taken for sequencing was peripheral blood. The receptor set was obtained from a woman of 80 years or more with acute or convalescent COVID-19.

The chain combines TRBV18 with TRBJ2-7; TRBD1 aligns across 7 bases. V gave up 6 bases and J gave up 5 bases; unmatched junction bases: 10. In germline, CDR1 is KGHSH, CDR2 LQKENI. The CDR3 totals 14 residues. CDR3 amino acids: CASSRTGANDEQYF. As DNA, the CDR3 is TGTGCCAGCTCCAGAACAGGGGCTAACGACGAGCAGTACTTC.

This clone was counted once. CDR3 loop: CSVGLQGSSGNTIYF. The CDR3 region has the DNA TGCAGCGTTGGACTTCAGGGGAGCTCTGGAAACACCATATATTTT. The V and J genes are TRBV29-1 and TRBJ1-3, with D possibly TRBD1 on 6 matching bases. The germline V gene has CDR1 SQVTM and CDR2 ANQGSEA. The CDR3 runs 15 residues. Trimming removed 4 bases at V and 0 bases at J, with 13 bases between. Combining the CDR3 with reference TRBV29-1 and TRBJ1-3 gives the whole variable domain SAVISQKPSRDICQRGTSLTIQCQVDSQVTMMFWYRQQPGQSLTLIATANQGSEATYESGFVIDKFPISRPNLTFSTLTVSNMSPEDSSIYLCSVGLQGSSGNTIYFGEGSWLTVV.

The chain is built from TRBV27 and TRBJ1-2, with D uncertain. The CDR3 runs 21 residues. CDR1 MNHEY and CDR2 SMNVEV come from the germline V gene (reference sequence). The germline V and J ends were trimmed by 3 bases and 5 bases, with 34 bases remaining between them. The CDR3 nucleotides are TGTGCCAGCAGTTTTTCGGGAATTGGAGGGAGTACAGTGGGGAGGCTGTATGGCTACACCTTC. The encoded protein is CASSFSGIGGSTVGRLYGYTF.

This chain uses TRBV7-6 with TRBJ1-2; 7 bases align to TRBD1. Per germline, CDR1 SGHVS and CDR2 FNYEAQ. The CDR3 contains 17 residues. J was trimmed by 0 bases and V by 2 bases; bases with no gene match: 9. CDR3: CASSLSGRQGTNYGYTF. As DNA, the CDR3 is TGTGCCAGCAGCTTATCCGGCAGACAGGGAACTAACTATGGCTACACCTTC.

The chain is built from TRBV18 and TRBJ2-3, with a possible D match to TRBD2 (5 bases). Germline CDR1 is KGHSH and CDR2 is LQKENI. This CDR3 is built from 13 residues. With 3 bases removed from V and 6 bases from J, the gap between germline ends came to 10 bases. The CDR3 here is CASSPRVSDTQYF. The CDR3 region has the DNA TGTGCCAGCTCACCGCGGGTTTCGGATACGCAGTATTTT.

In this sample, this clone turned up once. This chain uses TRBV2 with TRBJ2-7; TRBD1 is a possible D gene (5 bases). The CDR3 loop spans 12 amino acids. CDR1 is SNHLY and CDR2 is FYNNEI in the germline V gene. Trimming removed 10 bases from V and 0 bases from J, with 10 bases in between. The CDR3, as DNA: TGTGCCACCCGAACAGGCTCCTACGAGCAGTACTTC. It yields the protein CATRTGSYEQYF.

The chain combines TRBV9 with TRBJ2-3; the match to TRBD2 covers 8 bases. Unmatched junction bases numbered 6, after V lost 4 bases and J lost 5 bases. Germline values: CDR1 SGDLS, CDR2 YYNGEE. The CDR3 is 14 residues long. The CDR3 bases are TGTGCCAGCAGCATTTCCGGGACTAGAGATACGCAGTATTTT. Translating gives CASSISGTRDTQYF. The variable domain in full, with the rest retrieved from reference TRBV9 and TRBJ2-3, is DSGVTQTPKHLITATGQRVTLRCSPRSGDLSVYWYQQSLDQGLQFLIQYYNGEERAKGNILERFSAQQFPDLHSELNLSSLELGDSALYFCASSISGTRDTQYFGPGTRLTVL.

Only a few counts were recorded for this clone. V is TRBV7-2 and J is TRBJ1-2; 7 positions match TRBD1. This CDR3 spans 15 amino acids. Unmatched junction bases numbered 9, after V lost 1 base and J lost 7 bases. Per germline, CDR1 SGHTA and CDR2 FQGNSA. The CDR3 loop reads CASSLGYTGVIGYTF. Here the CDR3 DNA reads TGTGCCAGCAGCTTAGGTTATACAGGGGTTATTGGCTACACCTTC.

The chain uses TRBV27 and TRBJ1-2, with 9 bases identical to TRBD1. The CDR3 is made up of 15 amino acids. V was clipped by 5 bases and J by 0 bases; unmatched bases: 4. The V gene's germline CDR1 is MNHEY and CDR2 SMNVEV (reference sequence). CDR3 nucleotide sequence: TGTGCCAGCAGTCCTTGGACAGGGGCTAACTATGGCTACACCTTC. Its protein is CASSPWTGANYGYTF.

This chain joins TRBV28 and TRBJ1-1; 7 bases map to TRBD1. Germline trimming cut 7 bases from V and 5 bases from J; bases unmatched to any gene: 7. Germline V gene data show CDR1 as MDHEN and CDR2 as SYDVKM. The CDR3 is 13 residues long. The CDR3 DNA sequence: TGTGCCAGCAACTTACAGGGGCGGACTGAAGCTTTCTTT. It specifies CASNLQGRTEAFF.

V usage is TRBV10-3 and J usage is TRBJ2-2, with a possible D match to TRBD1 (5 bases). This CDR3 is 15 amino acids long. Between the trimmed V and J ends, which lost 8 bases and 2 bases, there was a span of 15 bases. CDR1 is ENHRY and CDR2 is SYGVKD in the germline V gene. In nucleotides, the CDR3 is TGTGCCATCGCTTGGACAAACTCAAACACCGGGGAGCTGTTTTTT. Protein: CAIAWTNSNTGELFF.

The chain uses TRBV19 and TRBJ1-3; no clear D. Trimming shortened V by 3 bases and J by 4 bases, and 10 bases separated the two germline ends. Germline V gene sequence: CDR1 LNHDA, CDR2 SQIVND (reference sequence). This CDR3 is built from 14 residues. CDR3 residues: CASSISTVGNTIYF. CDR3 DNA sequence: TGTGCCAGTAGTATTTCCACAGTCGGAAACACCATATATTTT.

This sequence joins TRBV7-8 and TRBJ1-1; D perhaps matches TRBD1 (5 bases). The CDR3 contains 13 residues. V shed 5 bases and J shed 4 bases, with 11 bases lying between them. Germline CDR1 and CDR2: SGHVS and FQNEAQ. The CDR3 protein is CASSRNGGTEAFF. The CDR3 DNA sequence: TGTGCCAGCAGCCGGAACGGGGGCACTGAAGCTTTCTTT. The full variable domain, completed using reference TRBV7-8 and TRBJ1-1, is GAGVSQSPRYKVAKRGQDVALRCDPISGHVSLFWYQQALGQGPEFLTYFQNEAQLDKSGLPSDRFFAERPEGSVSTLKIQRTQQEDSAVYLCASSRNGGTEAFFGQGTRLTVV.

V and J are TRBV7-8 and TRBJ1-2; the D gene is possibly TRBD1 (6 bases). The V gene's germline CDR1 is SGHVS and CDR2 FQNEAQ. CDR3 length: 12 residues. The V and J ends lost 4 bases and 8 bases respectively, with 11 bases between them. DNA of the CDR3: TGTGCCAGCAGCTCGAGAGGGGGAGGCTACACCTTC. It specifies CASSSRGGGYTF.

The V gene is TRBV5-1, the J gene TRBJ2-1, with a tentative D call TRBD1 (6 bases). V dropped 0 bases and J dropped 7 bases, with 8 bases sitting between them. The V gene's germline CDR1 is SGHRS and CDR2 YFSETQ. The CDR3 has 13 residues. CDR3 in DNA: TGCGCCAGCAGCTTGGCCGGACAGAATGAGCAGTTCTTC. Translation gives CASSLAGQNEQFF.

V gene TRBV30 combines with J gene TRBJ2-5; possible D gene TRBD1, 5 bases. This CDR3 region has 14 residues. The germline gives CDR1 GTSNPN, CDR2 SVGIG (reference sequence). V lost 2 bases and J lost 1, with 11 bases in between. This CDR3 reads CAWSQGAPQETQYF. The CDR3 nucleotides are TGTGCCTGGAGTCAGGGCGCCCCCCAAGAGACCCAGTACTTC.

The rearrangement uses TRBV14 and TRBJ2-3, with 9 bases that match TRBD2. The V gene's germline CDR1 is SGHDN and CDR2 FVKESK. V lost 0 bases, J lost 2 bases, and 12 bases stayed unmatched. The CDR3 loop spans 19 amino acids. CDR3 nucleotide sequence: TGTGCCAGCAGCCAAGATCGGCCCTTAGCGGGAGACGTCACAGATACGCAGTATTTT. Protein product: CASSQDRPLAGDVTDTQYF.

V and J are TRBV7-2 and TRBJ2-7, with 7 bases aligning to TRBD1. V was pared by 1 base and J by 5 bases, with 8 bases of the junction left unmatched. The CDR3 is made up of 15 amino acids. Germline CDR1 is SGHTA and CDR2 is FQGNSA. CDR3 amino acids: CASSLGQGLADEQYF. The CDR3 DNA sequence: TGTGCCAGCAGCTTAGGACAGGGCCTCGCCGACGAGCAGTACTTC.

V and J are TRBV2 and TRBJ1-5, with D possibly TRBD1 on 5 matching bases. V lost 1 base, J lost 1 base, and 11 bases lay in between. CDR3 size: 16 residues. Germline V lookup: CDR1 SNHLY, CDR2 FYNNEI. The CDR3 bases are TGTGCCAGCAGTGAAGGCCCCCAGGGAAGCAATCAGCCCCAGCATTTT. Its protein product is CASSEGPQGSNQPQHF.

The chain employs TRBV18 and TRBJ2-5; D unclear. The CDR3 has 13 amino acids. The germline V gene has CDR1 KGHSH and CDR2 LQKENI. V was cut by 3 bases and J by 3 bases, with 8 bases left in between. Written as DNA, the CDR3 is TGTGCCAGCTCACCTTATGCGGAAGAGACCCAGTACTTC. Its protein product is CASSPYAEETQYF.

This clone was observed a single time. The chain links TRBV7-3 to TRBJ2-5; 8 nucleotides line up with TRBD2. V was pared by 0 bases and J by 4 bases, with 7 bases of the junction left unmatched. The length of the CDR3 is 16 residues. Germline V lookup: CDR1 SGHTA, CDR2 FQGTGA. The CDR3 DNA is TGTGCCAGCAGCTTAACGGGGGAGCGGGGGTCAGAGACCCAGTACTTC. This encodes CASSLTGERGSETQYF.

This clone was observed a few times. The junction and the germline gene differ at one end; a read error may be behind it. This chain links TRBV18 with TRBJ2-1; tentative D call: TRBD2 (6 bases). This CDR3 is 16 amino acids long. Germline assignment: CDR1 KGHSH and CDR2 LQKENI. Written as DNA, the CDR3 is TGTGCCAGCTCCCCACGTAGCCTAGCGCGCTACAATGAGCAGTTCTTC. Protein product: CASSPRSLARYNEQFF.

This chain connects TRBV10-3 to TRBJ2-7, with D possibly matching TRBD2 (5 bases). V dropped 3 bases and J dropped 6 bases, with 21 bases sitting between them. Germline loops: CDR1 ENHRY, CDR2 SYGVKD. This CDR3 region has 16 residues. CDR3 region: CAISDPGRPGSAEQYF. In nucleotides, the CDR3 is TGTGCCATCAGTGACCCTGGCCGACCGGGGTCGGCCGAGCAGTACTTC.

This chain links TRBV25-1 with TRBJ2-7; D may be TRBD2 (6 bases). Germline CDR1 MGHDK, CDR2 SYGVNS. The CDR3 contains 17 residues. V was pared by 4 bases and J by 0 bases, with 19 bases between. CDR3 in DNA: TGTGCCAGCAGTGGCCAGTTTGGGGGACTCAGCTCCTACGAGCAGTACTTC. Residues: CASSGQFGGLSSYEQYF.

The rearrangement links TRBV7-2 to TRBJ2-1, with TRBD2 as a possible D gene (5 bases). V lost 3 bases and J 9 bases, leaving 21 bases between the germline ends. The germline CDR1 and CDR2 sequences are SGHTA and FQGNSA. This CDR3 spans 16 amino acids. CDR3 DNA sequence: TGTGCCAGCAGCTTTGGGAGCTTTGGAGCCCCAAGTGAGCAGTTCTTC. Its translation is CASSFGSFGAPSEQFF.

CDR3 sequence reads: CASSPGTYEQYF. In nucleotides, the CDR3 is TGCGCCAGCAGCCCAGGGACCTACGAGCAGTACTTC. The chain employs TRBV5-1 and TRBJ2-7; D is possibly TRBD1 (5 bases). CDR1 and CDR2 (germline): SGHRS, YFSETQ. V dropped 4 bases and J dropped 2 bases, with 7 bases sitting between them. The length of the CDR3 is 12 residues.

The chain carries TRBV5-6 and TRBJ2-1; possibly TRBD1 for D (6 bases). The V and J ends lost 1 base and 2 bases respectively, with 13 bases between them. The CDR3 runs 16 residues. Looked up from germline, CDR1 is SGHDT and CDR2 is YYEEEE. The CDR3 here is CASSLRGTSAYNEQFF. CDR3 in DNA: TGTGCCAGCAGCTTGAGGGGGACATCGGCCTACAATGAGCAGTTCTTC.